These 9 T cell receptor beta chains originate from one sample sequenced in a study of shared clonotypes between healthy human individuals. Naive CD8 cells were CD45RO-negative, positively selected for CCR7, excluding terminally differentiated effector memory CD45RA+ cells. Here immunoSEQ multiplex PCR was the method, and the copy in TCRdb shows in-frame clones only, minus some. The data contain some 2,100,000 clones, approximately 94% of them singletons. The specimen was naive CD8+ T cells from PBMCs. Receptor source: a young man in good health. Some clones in this sample may be carry-over from other donors' samples.

CDR3 bases: TGTGCCAGCAGTGACTCTTGGGGAGGGGAGACCCAGTACTTC. This sequence encodes CASSDSWGGETQYF. J is TRBJ2-5 and V is TRBV6-4, with 7 bases lining up with TRBD2. The length of the CDR3 is 14 residues. Per germline, CDR1 MRHNA and CDR2 SNTAGT. J lost 5 bases, V lost 0 bases, and 3 bases had no gene match.

This clone showed up just a few times. The V and J genes are TRBV2 and TRBJ1-2; 7 bases line up with TRBD1. Trimming cost V 6 bases and J 6 bases; bases outside gene matches: 4. Germline lookup yields CDR1 SNHLY and CDR2 FYNNEI. CDR3 length equals 12 residues. The CDR3 bases are TGTGCCAGCAGAGCAACAGGGGATGGCTACACCTTC. The encoded protein is CASRATGDGYTF. The full variable domain, with the rest looked up from reference TRBV2 and TRBJ1-2, is EPEVTQTPSHQVTQMGQEVILRCVPISNHLYFYWYRQILGQKVEFLVSFYNNEISEKSEIFDDQFSVERPDGSNFTLKIRSTKLEDSAMYFCASRATGDGYTFGSGTRLTVV.

The chain is built from TRBV10-3 and TRBJ2-7; the D gene is possibly TRBD1 (5 bases). The CDR3 is 13 amino acids. V shed 3 bases and J shed 3 bases, with 9 bases lying between them. Per the germline V gene, CDR1 is ENHRY and CDR2 is SYGVKD. The CDR3 DNA is TGTGCCATCAGTGAAGACAGCTACTACGAGCAGTACTTC. Its translation is CAISEDSYYEQYF.

The gene calls are TRBV19 and TRBJ2-3; D is unresolved. V lost 3 bases, J lost 0 bases, and 10 bases lay in between. Germline V lookup: CDR1 LNHDA, CDR2 SQIVND (reference sequence). The CDR3 spans 15 residues. The CDR3 reads CASSILASSTDTQYF. Here the CDR3 DNA reads TGTGCCAGTAGTATTCTCGCGTCTAGCACAGATACGCAGTATTTT.

This sequence joins TRBV6-1 and TRBJ2-1, with D possibly matching TRBD1 (5 bases). Per the germline V gene, CDR1 is MNHNS and CDR2 is SASEGT. This CDR3 comprises 13 residues. V lost 1 base, J lost 8 bases, and 9 bases lay in between. The CDR3 nucleotides are TGTGCCAGCAGTGAAGACTGGGGCGATGAGCAGTTCTTC. It encodes CASSEDWGDEQFF.

Turning to this clone: Other nucleotide sequences from this sample produce the same CDR3. This chain uses TRBV9 with TRBJ2-1, with TRBD2 identical over 9 bases. The CDR3 has 15 amino acids. With 1 base clipped from V and 1 base from J, the junction kept 0 bases outside the gene matches. Germline V gene sequence: CDR1 SGDLS, CDR2 YYNGEE. The CDR3 DNA is TGTGCCAGCAGCGTAAGCGGGAGGTCCTACAATGAGCAGTTCTTC. Translating it yields CASSVSGRSYNEQFF.

The chain uses TRBV7-8 and TRBJ2-7; a weak D match, TRBD2 (5 bases). The CDR3 covers 15 residues. With 4 bases removed from V and 2 bases from J, the gap between germline ends came to 15 bases. Germline CDR1 and CDR2: SGHVS and FQNEAQ. CDR3: CASSSSGERAYEQYF. The CDR3 coding sequence is TGTGCCAGCAGCTCCTCCGGGGAACGGGCCTACGAGCAGTACTTC.

The chain has TRBV11-2 and TRBJ2-7; 8 bases are a match to TRBD1. The CDR3 has 13 amino acids. Germline trimming cut 6 bases from V and 3 bases from J; bases unmatched to any gene: 4. Germline V gene sequence: CDR1 SGHAT, CDR2 FQNNGV. CDR3 sequence: CASRRTGGYEQYF. The CDR3 nucleotides are TGTGCCAGCAGGCGAACAGGGGGCTACGAGCAGTACTTC.

The rearrangement joins TRBV15 to TRBJ2-7; 8 positions match TRBD1. The CDR3 runs 16 residues. Germline CDR1 and CDR2: LNHNV and YYDKDF (reference sequence). Trimming at V came to 5 bases and at J to 0 bases, leaving 9 bases not matched to a gene. The CDR3 DNA is TGTGCCACCAGCCCAACAGGGGGAGAAGGCTCCTACGAGCAGTACTTC. This gives the protein CATSPTGGEGSYEQYF.